This record looks at one TCR beta chain sequence and its context. The target antigen is unknown. The data belong to a study of T cells expressing NK-cell markers. Study-level information: Source material for TCR beta repertoires consisted of sorted CD3+CD56+NKG2C+, CD3+CD56+NKG2C- and CD3+CD56-NKG2C+ T cells. The sequencing cohort of eight donors included seven HCMV-seropositive individuals and one seronegative individual.

Study conclusions and caveats: A handful of donors showed these clonotypes also leading the CD3+CD56-NKG2C+ fraction. HCMV specificity of the expanded NKG2C+ T cell clones stayed unclear.

This CDR3 contains 11 residues. CDR1 is ENHRY and CDR2 is SYGVKD in the germline V gene. TCRdb re-called the 5' RACE reads, yielding one record per CDR3 amino acid sequence without DNA. Its table lists 130,000 to 150,000 distinct CDR3 sequences. This clonotype was sampled from a man between 18 and 29 years old in good health. The chain joins TRBV10-3 to TRBJ2-1; the TCRdb call, TRBD1, lacks DNA for checking. Sequencing was carried out using blood T cells: a sorted CD56 or NKG2C T cell subset, CD4+ or CD8+ T cells, or bulk PBMC T cells (not recorded which). CDR3 region: CAMGRNNEQFF.